This TCR beta chain was sequenced during a study of T cell clones after liver transplantation. Study context: As an antigen-independent comparator, third-party-reactive TCRbeta sequences came from pre-transplant mixed lymphocyte reactions.

Trimming pared 3 bases from V and 1 base from J, leaving 13 bases between. The V gene's germline CDR1 is LNHDA and CDR2 SQIVND (reference sequence). The CDR3 is 17 amino acids. Assay: immunoSEQ multiplex PCR; the TCRdb copy retains only in-frame clones and omits some. The profile shows around 35,000 clones, around 94% of them singletons. Sequencing was performed on CD8+ T cells from blood, taken 12 months after liver transplant. The V and J genes are TRBV19 and TRBJ2-6; D unresolved. The TCR originated in a human patient who received a liver transplant. Some T cells may have originated in the graft donor. The CDR3 reads CASSMWTASSGANVLTF. In DNA, the CDR3 is TGTGCCAGTAGTATGTGGACCGCCTCATCTGGGGCCAACGTCCTGACTTTC.